Presented here are 19 T cell receptor beta chains from one specimen sequenced in a study of vaccination effects on CD4 cells after COVID-19. Clones were read by immunoSEQ multiplex PCR, and TCRdb kept only the in-frame ones, dropping some. The repertoire holds 50,000 or so clones, with nearly 80% as singletons. Antigen-specific CD4+ T cells were expanded (with viral peptide pools) by the ViraFEST assay ahead of sequencing. Culturing for nine to ten days preceded CD4+ T cell isolation. People in the vaccine group had not been infected with SARS-CoV-2 before, and their nucleocapsid antibodies were negative. Their target antigens are unknown. Source: CD4+ T cells from PBMCs cultured with HCoV-OC43 spike peptides, taken before COVID-19 vaccination. Subset given: HCoV-OC43 spike overlapping peptide pool stimulation. The source of these receptors is a human donor who received a COVID-19 vaccine.

The V gene is TRBV7-2, the J gene TRBJ1-4; D is unresolved. The V end lost 1 base, the J end lost 8 bases, and 14 bases lay between the germline ends. The CDR3 covers 15 residues. CDR1 and CDR2 (germline): SGHTA, FQGNSA. CDR3 loop: CASSLGDHQREKLFF. The CDR3 bases are TGTGCCAGCAGCTTAGGGGATCACCAAAGAGAAAAACTGTTTTTT.

The chain recombines TRBV6-5 with TRBJ1-4; tentatively, D is TRBD1 (5 bases). The CDR3 has 13 residues. The V end was cut by 7 bases, the J end by 0 bases, with 6 bases between. Germline lookup yields CDR1 MNHEY and CDR2 SVGAGI. CDR3 residues: CASTQATNEKLFF. The CDR3 DNA is TGTGCCAGCACACAGGCAACTAATGAAAAACTGTTTTTT.

This rearrangement joins TRBV7-3 to TRBJ2-3; D possibly corresponds to TRBD2 (6 bases). The germline V gene has CDR1 SGHTA and CDR2 FQGTGA. The CDR3 length is 15 residues. V dropped 2 bases and J dropped 5 bases, with 14 bases sitting between them. The CDR3, as DNA: TGTGCCAGCAGCTTAGAACCCTTGGGGGGAGATACGCAGTATTTT. Residues: CASSLEPLGGDTQYF.

The V call is TRBV5-4, the J call TRBJ2-3; 13 bases agree with TRBD2. CDR3 length equals 13 residues. Trimming removed 8 bases from V and 4 bases from J; junction bases left unmatched: 1. The germline CDR1 and CDR2 sequences are SGHNT and YYREEE (reference sequence). In DNA form, the CDR3 reads TGTGCCAGTGGACTAGCGGGGGCAGATACGCAGTATTTT. Its protein is CASGLAGADTQYF.

This chain joins TRBV12-3 or TRBV12-4 and TRBJ1-3, with D uncertain. Between the trimmed V and J ends, which lost 9 bases and 0 bases, there was a span of 9 bases. The CDR3 covers 13 residues. The CDR3: CASGVNSGNTIYF. In nucleotides, the CDR3 is TGTGCCAGTGGAGTCAACTCTGGAAACACCATATATTTT.

V is TRBV3-1 (or the pseudogene TRBV3-2) and J is TRBJ1-2, with D unresolved. The CDR3 is 12 residues long. Germline V lookup: CDR1 LGHDT, CDR2 YNNKEL (reference sequence). With 3 bases removed from V and 6 bases from J, the gap between germline ends came to 8 bases. The CDR3 here is CASSQGSNGYTF. The CDR3 DNA sequence: TGTGCCAGCAGCCAGGGAAGCAATGGCTACACCTTC.

This clone has only a few counts. The chain links TRBV20-1 to TRBJ1-5, with 11 bases aligning to TRBD1. Germline CDR1 DFQATT, CDR2 SNEGSKA (reference sequence). The CDR3 consists of 16 residues. The trim removed 3 bases at V and 4 bases at J, leaving 8 bases unmatched. The CDR3 DNA follows: TGCAGTGCTAGTGTTGGGACAGGGGGGGCGAATCAGCCCCAGCATTTT. Its protein is CSASVGTGGANQPQHF.

The gene calls are TRBV14 and TRBJ2-1; TRBD2 matches at 7 bases. Germline values: CDR1 SGHDN, CDR2 FVKESK. The CDR3 is 15 amino acids. V lost 0 bases to trimming and J lost 4 bases; unmatched junction nucleotides: 3. The CDR3 region is CASSQDPGGYNEQFF. CDR3 coding DNA: TGTGCCAGCAGCCAAGACCCCGGGGGGTACAATGAGCAGTTCTTC.

This clone was observed a handful of times. CDR3 DNA: TGTGCCAGCAGTGAAATAGGGAATTCACCCCTCCACTTT. Protein product: CASSEIGNSPLHF. This chain joins TRBV6-4 and TRBJ1-6; D call uncertain. This CDR3 has 13 amino acids. The germline V and J ends were trimmed by 3 bases and 7 bases, with 7 bases remaining between them. Germline V gene lookup returns CDR1 MRHNA and CDR2 SNTAGT.

This chain connects TRBV3-1 (or the pseudogene TRBV3-2) to TRBJ1-3; 7 bases map to TRBD1. The length of the CDR3 is 17 residues. V gave up 2 bases and J gave up 0 bases; unmatched junction bases: 7. Per germline, CDR1 LGHDT and CDR2 YNNKEL (reference sequence). The CDR3 sequence is CASSQISGTASGNTIYF. CDR3 sequence (DNA): TGTGCCAGCAGCCAAATTTCCGGGACAGCCTCTGGAAACACCATATATTTT.

Written as DNA, the CDR3 is TGCGCCAGCAGCTGCCAATACGAGCAGTACGTC. This sequence encodes CASSCQYEQYV. The chain employs TRBV5-1 and TRBJ2-7, with D hard to call. V was cut by 3 bases and J by 4 bases, with 5 bases left in between. The germline CDR1 and CDR2 sequences are SGHRS and YFSETQ. This CDR3 contains 11 residues.

V gene TRBV18 combines with J gene TRBJ1-5, with a tentative D call TRBD1 (5 bases). This CDR3 contains 15 residues. Germline V lookup: CDR1 KGHSH, CDR2 LQKENI. V shed 5 bases and J shed 1 base, with 12 bases lying between them. The CDR3 region is CASSSGFGSNQPQHF. In DNA, the CDR3 is TGTGCCAGCTCATCAGGGTTTGGGAGCAATCAGCCCCAGCATTTT.

The gene calls are TRBV19 and TRBJ2-3, with 7 bases lining up with TRBD1. The J segment lost 0 bases and the V segment lost 4 bases, leaving 7 bases of the junction unmatched. CDR1 and CDR2 from the germline V gene are LNHDA and SQIVND (reference sequence). The CDR3 consists of 16 residues. The CDR3 protein is CASSTRTGESTDTQYF. The CDR3 DNA is TGTGCCAGTAGTACCCGGACAGGAGAAAGCACAGATACGCAGTATTTT.

The CDR3 loop is CSLLEGASTDTQYF. The CDR3 bases are TGCAGCCTCCTGGAGGGGGCCAGCACAGATACGCAGTATTTT. The rearrangement uses TRBV29-1 and TRBJ2-3; a weak D match, TRBD1 (7 bases). Trimming took off 8 bases at V and 0 bases at J, with 15 bases between the two ends. Per germline, CDR1 SQVTM and CDR2 ANQGSEA. The CDR3 extends over 14 amino acids.

The rearrangement joins TRBV19 to TRBJ1-5, with TRBD1 as a possible D gene (6 bases). Trimming shortened V by 2 bases and J by 4 bases, and 15 bases separated the two germline ends. The CDR3 is 16 residues long. The germline V gene has CDR1 LNHDA and CDR2 SQIVND (reference sequence). The CDR3 spells CASSIQFGRGNQPQHF. For the CDR3, the DNA is TGTGCCAGTAGTATACAGTTTGGTAGGGGGAATCAGCCCCAGCATTTT.

This clone was found a few times. V and J are TRBV7-3 and TRBJ2-1; a weak D match, TRBD1 (6 bases). V lost 3 bases and J 2 bases, leaving 8 bases between the germline ends. This CDR3 has 14 amino acids. Germline V gives CDR1 SGHTA, CDR2 FQGTGA. Here the CDR3 DNA reads TGTGCCAGCAGCTTGACAGGAACCTACAATGAGCAGTTCTTC. Protein product: CASSLTGTYNEQFF. Full variable domain (rest looked up from reference TRBV7-3 and TRBJ2-1): GAGVSQTPSNKVTEKGKYVELRCDPISGHTALYWYRQSLGQGPEFLIYFQGTGAADDSGLPNDRFFAVRPEGSVSTLKIQRTERGDSAVYLCASSLTGTYNEQFFGPGTRLTVL.

The chain combines TRBV7-3 with TRBJ2-2, with 8 bases that match TRBD1. V gave up 2 bases and J gave up 0 bases; unmatched junction bases: 11. CDR3 length equals 19 residues. Germline V lookup: CDR1 SGHTA, CDR2 FQGTGA. This CDR3 is CASSLGSGRGPSNTGELFF. CDR3 in DNA: TGTGCCAGCAGCTTAGGATCGGGCAGGGGGCCGTCGAACACCGGGGAGCTGTTTTTT. The full variable domain, with the rest looked up from reference TRBV7-3 and TRBJ2-2, is GAGVSQTPSNKVTEKGKYVELRCDPISGHTALYWYRQSLGQGPEFLIYFQGTGAADDSGLPNDRFFAVRPEGSVSTLKIQRTERGDSAVYLCASSLGSGRGPSNTGELFFGEGSRLTVL.

The V gene is TRBV28, the J gene TRBJ1-4; D might be TRBD1 (6 bases). The CDR3 spans 14 residues. Germline V gene data show CDR1 as MDHEN and CDR2 as SYDVKM. V dropped 3 bases and J dropped 4 bases, with 9 bases sitting between them. In nucleotides, the CDR3 is TGTGCCAGCAGTTTGTTACAGGGTAATGAAAAACTGTTTTTT. It yields the protein CASSLLQGNEKLFF.

The chain employs TRBV4-2 and TRBJ2-3, with 15 bases aligning to TRBD2. The CDR3 covers 16 residues. Germline V gene sequence: CDR1 LGHNA, CDR2 YNFKEQ. The V gene end was trimmed by 4 bases and the J gene end by 2 bases; junction bases not matched to a gene: 1. The CDR3 reads CASSRTSGGATDTQYF. CDR3 DNA sequence: TGTGCCAGCAGCCGGACTAGCGGGGGGGCCACAGATACGCAGTATTTT.